This T cell receptor beta chain stems from a study of shared clonotypes between healthy human individuals. Study-wide context: The plates for each donor numbered three CD4 naive, three CD4 memory, two CD8 naive and one CD8 memory. Study-wide results and limits: Roughly 5.3% of naive CD4 clonotypes were common to a few donors. Sampling covered nothing but blood. Tissue TCR repertoires likely differ from those found in blood.

A word on this clone: Its antigen is as yet unknown.

Only in-frame clones appear in the TCRdb table, and some are missing; sequencing was by immunoSEQ multiplex PCR. Altogether 850,000 to 1,200,000 clones are present, around 75% being singletons, with the ten largest covering about 1.5%. Sequenced input: memory CD4+ T cells sorted from blood. The sample's subset: CD45RA-negative fraction. The clonotype originates from a young man in good health.

As DNA, the CDR3 is TGTGCCTGGAGTGTAGAGTTCGTTCTGGGGGGCGAAAAACTGTTTTTT. It yields the protein CAWSVEFVLGGEKLFF. The V gene is TRBV30, the J gene TRBJ1-4; possible D gene TRBD1, 6 bases. Germline-derived CDR1 and CDR2 are GTSNPN and SVGIG (reference sequence). The CDR3 runs to 16 residues. V was clipped by 0 bases and J by 8 bases, with 19 bases between them.